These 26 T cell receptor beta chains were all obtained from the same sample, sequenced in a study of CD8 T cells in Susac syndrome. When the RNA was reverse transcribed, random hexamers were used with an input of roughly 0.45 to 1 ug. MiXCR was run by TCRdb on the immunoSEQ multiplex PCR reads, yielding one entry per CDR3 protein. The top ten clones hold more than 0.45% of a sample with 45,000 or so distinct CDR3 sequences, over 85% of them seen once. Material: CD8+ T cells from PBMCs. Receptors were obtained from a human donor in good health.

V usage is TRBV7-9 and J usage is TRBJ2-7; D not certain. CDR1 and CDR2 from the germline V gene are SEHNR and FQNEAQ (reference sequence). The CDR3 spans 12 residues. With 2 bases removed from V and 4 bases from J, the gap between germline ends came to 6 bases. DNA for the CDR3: TGTGCCAGCAGCTTAAGGATTTACGAGCAGTACTTC. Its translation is CASSLRIYEQYF.

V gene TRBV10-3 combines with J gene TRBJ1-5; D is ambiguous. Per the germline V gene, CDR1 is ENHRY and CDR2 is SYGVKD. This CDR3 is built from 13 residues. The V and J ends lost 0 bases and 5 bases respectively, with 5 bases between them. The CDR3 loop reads CAISESEDQPQHF. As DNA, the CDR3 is TGTGCCATCAGTGAGTCGGAGGATCAGCCCCAGCATTTT.

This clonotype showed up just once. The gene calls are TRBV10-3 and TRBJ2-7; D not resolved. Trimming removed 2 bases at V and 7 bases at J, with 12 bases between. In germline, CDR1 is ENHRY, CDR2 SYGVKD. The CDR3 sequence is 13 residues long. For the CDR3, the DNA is TGTGCCATCAGTGAGCCCCCCGGAGAAGAGCAGTACTTC. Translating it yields CAISEPPGEEQYF.

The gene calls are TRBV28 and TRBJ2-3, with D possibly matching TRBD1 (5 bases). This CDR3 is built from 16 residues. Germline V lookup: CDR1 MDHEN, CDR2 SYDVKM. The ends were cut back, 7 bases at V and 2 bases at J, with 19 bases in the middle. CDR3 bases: TGTGCCAGCATTTCAGGGCTACCCTTTAACACAGATACGCAGTATTTT. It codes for CASISGLPFNTDTQYF.

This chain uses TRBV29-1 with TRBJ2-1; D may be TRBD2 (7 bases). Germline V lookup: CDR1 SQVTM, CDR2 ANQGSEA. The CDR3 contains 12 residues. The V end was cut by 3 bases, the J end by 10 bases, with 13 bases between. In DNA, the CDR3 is TGCAGCGTTGAGGCGGGGAGGGGGGAGCAGTTCTTC. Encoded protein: CSVEAGRGEQFF.

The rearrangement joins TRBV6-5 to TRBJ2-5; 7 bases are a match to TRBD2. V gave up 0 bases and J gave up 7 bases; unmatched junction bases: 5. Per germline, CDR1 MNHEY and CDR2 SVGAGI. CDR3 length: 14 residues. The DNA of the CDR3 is TGTGCCAGCAGTTACTCTGGACTAGGAGGGACCCAGTACTTC. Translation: CASSYSGLGGTQYF.

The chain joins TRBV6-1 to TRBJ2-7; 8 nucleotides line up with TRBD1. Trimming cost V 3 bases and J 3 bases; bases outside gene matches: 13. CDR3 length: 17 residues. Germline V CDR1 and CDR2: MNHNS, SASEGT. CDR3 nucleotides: TGTGCCAGCAGTGATATTCTGAACCTTGACAGGGGCTACGAGCAGTACTTC. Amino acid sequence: CASSDILNLDRGYEQYF.

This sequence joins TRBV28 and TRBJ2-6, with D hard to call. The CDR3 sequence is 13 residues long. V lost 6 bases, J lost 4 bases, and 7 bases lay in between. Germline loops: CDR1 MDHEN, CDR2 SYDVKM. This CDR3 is CASSPPGANVLTF. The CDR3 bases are TGTGCCAGCAGCCCCCCCGGGGCCAACGTCCTGACTTTC.

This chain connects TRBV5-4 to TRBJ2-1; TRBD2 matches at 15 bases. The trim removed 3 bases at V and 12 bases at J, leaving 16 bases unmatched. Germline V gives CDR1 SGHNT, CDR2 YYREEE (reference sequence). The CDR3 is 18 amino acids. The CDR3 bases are TGTGCCAGCAGCTCCGGGACATTGGGACTAGCGGGAGGTAAATCGCAGTTCTTC. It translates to CASSSGTLGLAGGKSQFF.

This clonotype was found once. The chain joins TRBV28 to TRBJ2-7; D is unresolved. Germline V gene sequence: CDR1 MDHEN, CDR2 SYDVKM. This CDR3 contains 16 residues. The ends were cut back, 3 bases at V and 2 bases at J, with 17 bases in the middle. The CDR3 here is CASSFAAAVSPYEQYF. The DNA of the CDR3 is TGTGCCAGCAGTTTTGCCGCGGCGGTGTCCCCCTACGAGCAGTACTTC.

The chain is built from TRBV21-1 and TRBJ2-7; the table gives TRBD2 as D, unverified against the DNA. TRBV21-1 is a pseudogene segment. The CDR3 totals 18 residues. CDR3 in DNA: TGTGCCAGCAGCAAAAGTAGGAGGGCGAGGAGGGGTACCTACGAGCAGTACTTC. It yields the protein CASSKSRRARRGTYEQYF.

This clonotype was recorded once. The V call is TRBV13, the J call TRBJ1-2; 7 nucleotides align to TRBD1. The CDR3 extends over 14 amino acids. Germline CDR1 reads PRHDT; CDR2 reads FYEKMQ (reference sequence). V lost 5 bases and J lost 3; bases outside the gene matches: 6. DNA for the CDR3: TGTGCCAGCAGCGCCGGGACAGATCACTATGGCTACACCTTC. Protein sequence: CASSAGTDHYGYTF.

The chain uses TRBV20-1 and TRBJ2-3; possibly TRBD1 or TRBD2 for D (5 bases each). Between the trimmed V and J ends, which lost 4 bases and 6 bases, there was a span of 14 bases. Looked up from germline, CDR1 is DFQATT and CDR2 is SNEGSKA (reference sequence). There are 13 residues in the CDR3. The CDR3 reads CSAKGAPGDTQYF. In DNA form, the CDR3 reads TGCAGTGCTAAAGGGGCCCCGGGGGATACGCAGTATTTT.

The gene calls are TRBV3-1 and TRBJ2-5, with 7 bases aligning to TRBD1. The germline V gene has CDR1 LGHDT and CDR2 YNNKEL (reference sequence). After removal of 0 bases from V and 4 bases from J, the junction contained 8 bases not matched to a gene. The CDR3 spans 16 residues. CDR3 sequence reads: CASSQEGGTWVETQYF. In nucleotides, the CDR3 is TGTGCCAGCAGCCAAGAAGGGGGCACCTGGGTAGAGACCCAGTACTTC.

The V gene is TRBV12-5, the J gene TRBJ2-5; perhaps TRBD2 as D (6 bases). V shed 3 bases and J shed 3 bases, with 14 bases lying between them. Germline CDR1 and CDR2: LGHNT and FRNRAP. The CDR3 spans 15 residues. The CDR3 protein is CASGFGTHSEETQYF. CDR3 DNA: TGTGCTAGTGGTTTCGGGACTCACTCCGAAGAGACCCAGTACTTC.

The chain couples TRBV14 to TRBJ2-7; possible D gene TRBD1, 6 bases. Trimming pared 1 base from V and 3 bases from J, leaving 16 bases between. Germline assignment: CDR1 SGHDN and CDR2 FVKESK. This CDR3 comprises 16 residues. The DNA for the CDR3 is TGTGCCAGCAGCCAAGCGACAGGAGAATCGAACTACGAGCAGTACTTC. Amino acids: CASSQATGESNYEQYF.

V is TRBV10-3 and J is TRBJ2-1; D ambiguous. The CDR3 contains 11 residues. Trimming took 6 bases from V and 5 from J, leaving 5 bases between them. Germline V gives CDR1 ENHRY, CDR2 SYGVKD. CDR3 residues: CAIRLNNEQFF. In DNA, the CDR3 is TGTGCCATCAGATTGAACAATGAGCAGTTCTTC.

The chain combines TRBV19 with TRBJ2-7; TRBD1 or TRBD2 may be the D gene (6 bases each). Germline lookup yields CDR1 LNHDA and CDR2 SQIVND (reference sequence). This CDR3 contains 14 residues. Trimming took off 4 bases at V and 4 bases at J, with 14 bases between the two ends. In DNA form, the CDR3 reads TGTGCCAGTAGTAAGAGGGGGGACTTGTACGAGCAGTACTTC. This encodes CASSKRGDLYEQYF.

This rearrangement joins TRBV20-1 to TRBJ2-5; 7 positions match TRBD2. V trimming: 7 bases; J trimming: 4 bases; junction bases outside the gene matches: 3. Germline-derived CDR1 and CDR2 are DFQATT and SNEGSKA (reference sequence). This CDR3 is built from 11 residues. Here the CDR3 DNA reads TGCAGTGGCGGGAGTTTAGAGACCCAGTACTTC. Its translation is CSGGSLETQYF.

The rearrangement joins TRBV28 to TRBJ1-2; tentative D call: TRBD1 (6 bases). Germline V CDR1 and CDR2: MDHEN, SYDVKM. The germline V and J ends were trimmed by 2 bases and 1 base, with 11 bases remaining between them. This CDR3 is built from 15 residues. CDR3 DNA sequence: TGTGCCAGCAGTTTACTCGGGGGCGATAACTATGGCTACACCTTC. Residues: CASSLLGGDNYGYTF.

The CDR3 bases are TGTGCCAGTAGTACTACCCTTAGCGGGAGAAGGTATGAGCAGTTCTTC. Amino acid sequence: CASSTTLSGRRYEQFF. The chain is built from TRBV19 and TRBJ2-1; 9 positions match TRBD2. CDR3 length: 16 amino acids. Germline CDR1 is LNHDA and CDR2 is SQIVND (reference sequence). The V gene end was trimmed by 4 bases and the J gene end by 8 bases; junction bases not matched to a gene: 12.

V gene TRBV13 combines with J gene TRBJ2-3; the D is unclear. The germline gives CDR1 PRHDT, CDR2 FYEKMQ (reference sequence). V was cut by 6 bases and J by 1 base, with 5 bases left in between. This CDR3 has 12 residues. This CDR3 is CASRERTDTQYF. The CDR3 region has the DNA TGTGCCAGCAGGGAACGCACAGATACGCAGTATTTT.

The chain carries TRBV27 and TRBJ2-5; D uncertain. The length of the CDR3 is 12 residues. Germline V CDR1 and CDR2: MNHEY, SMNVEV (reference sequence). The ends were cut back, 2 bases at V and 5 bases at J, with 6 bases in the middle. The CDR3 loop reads CASSLTGETQYF. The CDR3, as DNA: TGTGCCAGCAGTTTAACTGGTGAGACCCAGTACTTC.

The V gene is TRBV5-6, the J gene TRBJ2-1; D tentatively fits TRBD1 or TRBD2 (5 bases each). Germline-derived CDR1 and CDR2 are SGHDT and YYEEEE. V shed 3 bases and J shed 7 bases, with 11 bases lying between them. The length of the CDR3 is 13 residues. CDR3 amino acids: CASSSGAGNEQFF. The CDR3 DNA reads TGTGCCAGCAGCTCCGGGGCGGGTAATGAGCAGTTCTTC.

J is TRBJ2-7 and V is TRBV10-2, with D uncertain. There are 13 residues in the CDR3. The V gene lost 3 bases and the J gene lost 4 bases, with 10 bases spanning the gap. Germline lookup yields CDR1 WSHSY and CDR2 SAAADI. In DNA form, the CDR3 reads TGCGCCAGCAGTGATTGGGCCCTGTACGAGCAGTACTTC. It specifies CASSDWALYEQYF.

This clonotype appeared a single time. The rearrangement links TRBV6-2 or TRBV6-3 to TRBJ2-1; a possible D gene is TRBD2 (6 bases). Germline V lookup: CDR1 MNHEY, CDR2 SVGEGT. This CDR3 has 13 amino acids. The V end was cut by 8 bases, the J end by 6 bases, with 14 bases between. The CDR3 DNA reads TGTGCCAGCGGGGGAGGAGGGTCCAATGAGCAGTTCTTC. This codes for CASGGGGSNEQFF.